This TCR beta chain was obtained from a study of T cells and Merkel cell carcinoma outcomes. The study's findings and limits: In Merkel cell carcinoma, repertoire and T-cell density reportedly predicted outcomes.

Clones were read by immunoSEQ multiplex PCR, and TCRdb kept only the in-frame ones, dropping some. The sample records roughly 14,000 clones, more than 75% being singletons. As for this clone: What it binds is unknown.

CDR1 and CDR2 from the germline V gene are SGHRS and YFSETQ. CDR3 length equals 15 residues. The J segment lost 4 bases and the V segment lost 0 bases, leaving 1 base of the junction unmatched. This clonotype was sampled from a human donor with Merkel cell carcinoma. The J gene is TRBJ1-4, the V gene TRBV5-1; the match to TRBD1 covers 9 bases. Sequenced: tumor tissue from Merkel cell carcinoma. CDR3 residues: CASSLGTGVNEKLFF. The CDR3 DNA is TGCGCCAGCAGCTTGGGGACAGGGGTTAATGAAAAACTGTTTTTT.